Below are 30 T cell receptor beta chains sequenced from a single sample in a study of blood T cell repertoires in COVID-19. The assay was immunoSEQ multiplex PCR, and TCRdb's table has in-frame clones only and misses some. The repertoire holds about 140,000 clones, with 70% to 80% as singletons. Sequencing was done on a sample of peripheral blood. The source is a man in his 60s with acute or convalescent COVID-19.

This chain connects TRBV6-5 to TRBJ2-3; TRBD1 matches 7 bases. CDR1 MNHEY and CDR2 SVGAGI come from the germline V gene. The V gene end was trimmed by 7 bases and the J gene end by 2 bases; junction bases not matched to a gene: 9. The CDR3 runs to 15 residues. The CDR3 protein is CASTKFRGLTDTQYF. The CDR3 DNA reads as TGTGCCAGCACCAAATTTAGGGGGCTCACAGATACGCAGTATTTT.

V is TRBV5-5 and J is TRBJ2-1; 7 bases agree with TRBD2. The germline gives CDR1 SGHKS, CDR2 YYEKEE (reference sequence). V shed 4 bases and J 3 bases; nucleotides not matched to a gene: 13. The length of the CDR3 is 17 residues. The CDR3 region is CASSPTEGGRDYNEQFF. The CDR3 DNA follows: TGTGCCAGCAGCCCAACTGAAGGTGGGAGGGACTACAATGAGCAGTTCTTC.

This clone appeared once. The genes are TRBV27 and TRBJ1-5; D call uncertain. The CDR3 spans 13 residues. The germline V gene has CDR1 MNHEY and CDR2 SMNVEV (reference sequence). V was shortened by 4 bases and J by 1 base, with 5 bases between the two germline ends. Written as DNA, the CDR3 is TGTGCCAGCAGTTCGAGGAGCAATCAGCCCCAGCATTTT. It translates to CASSSRSNQPQHF.

This clone was seen a single time. This chain uses TRBV7-8 with TRBJ2-7; D may be TRBD2 (5 bases). V shed 0 bases and J shed 2 bases, with 17 bases lying between them. The CDR3 sequence is 17 residues long. From germline, CDR1 is SGHVS and CDR2 FQNEAQ. Here the CDR3 reads CASSLATGKGRTYEQYF. The CDR3 bases are TGTGCCAGCAGCTTAGCGACCGGGAAGGGCAGGACCTACGAGCAGTACTTC. Full variable domain (remainder filled in from reference TRBV7-8 and TRBJ2-7): GAGVSQSPRYKVAKRGQDVALRCDPISGHVSLFWYQQALGQGPEFLTYFQNEAQLDKSGLPSDRFFAERPEGSVSTLKIQRTQQEDSAVYLCASSLATGKGRTYEQYFGPGTRLTVT.

The rearrangement links TRBV12-3 or TRBV12-4 to TRBJ2-7; D not resolved. V lost 7 bases and J lost 5, with 12 bases in between. This CDR3 contains 12 residues. The CDR3 sequence: CASTPGGHEQYF. CDR3 nucleotide sequence: TGTGCCAGCACCCCGGGTGGCCACGAGCAGTACTTC.

This clone appeared a few times. The chain links TRBV27 to TRBJ2-2; D may be TRBD2 (5 bases). V lost 3 bases and J lost 3, with 8 bases in between. Germline CDR1 and CDR2: MNHEY and SMNVEV (reference sequence). CDR3 size: 14 residues. This CDR3 is CASSFLADTGELFF. For the CDR3, the DNA is TGTGCCAGCAGTTTTCTAGCAGACACCGGGGAGCTGTTTTTT.

The chain combines TRBV7-2 with TRBJ1-2, with TRBD1 as a possible D gene (6 bases). Trimming removed 6 bases from V and 4 bases from J, with 9 bases in between. This CDR3 has 12 residues. In germline, CDR1 is SGHTA, CDR2 FQGNSA. CDR3: CASSLTGYGYTF. For the CDR3, the DNA is TGTGCCAGCAGTTTGACAGGCTATGGCTACACCTTC.

V gene TRBV4-3 combines with J gene TRBJ2-2, with 12 positions matching TRBD2. In germline, CDR1 is LGHNA, CDR2 YSLEER. The CDR3 extends over 16 amino acids. J gave up 7 bases and V 1 base, and 4 bases lay outside the gene matches. CDR3 nucleotide sequence: TGCGCCAGCAGCCAAGGACTAGCGGGAGTTAACGGGGAGCTGTTTTTT. Amino acids: CASSQGLAGVNGELFF.

This chain connects TRBV19 to TRBJ1-5; D call uncertain. V shed 6 bases and J shed 2 bases, with 14 bases lying between them. This CDR3 contains 15 residues. The V gene's germline CDR1 is LNHDA and CDR2 SQIVND (reference sequence). The CDR3 loop is CASSPSPGGNQPQHF. The CDR3 coding sequence is TGTGCCAGTAGCCCGTCTCCCGGGGGCAATCAGCCCCAGCATTTT.

As for this clone: Germline and junction disagree at one end, which may indicate a read error. The chain uses TRBV6-5 and TRBJ1-6; D unresolved. The CDR3 extends over 14 amino acids. Germline assignment: CDR1 MNHEY and CDR2 SVGAGI. The CDR3 sequence is CAGSLEAPNSPLHF. In DNA form, the CDR3 reads TGTGCCGGCAGCTTGGAGGCCCCAAATTCACCCCTCCACTTT.

The chain uses TRBV19 and TRBJ2-1; tentative D call: TRBD1 (6 bases). The CDR3 is made up of 15 amino acids. The V end was cut by 0 bases, the J end by 4 bases, with 10 bases between. CDR1 and CDR2 (germline): LNHDA, SQIVND (reference sequence). CDR3 nucleotides: TGTGCCAGTAGTATAGAAGGGACAACATACAATGAGCAGTTCTTC. Its translation: CASSIEGTTYNEQFF.

This rearrangement joins TRBV28 to TRBJ1-2; D may be TRBD1 (5 bases). Germline lookup yields CDR1 MDHEN and CDR2 SYDVKM. V lost 10 bases, J lost 4 bases, and 16 bases lay in between. The CDR3 sequence is 13 residues long. The CDR3 nucleotides read TGTGCCACTATAACAGGTCACCTCTATGGCTACACCTTC. This codes for CATITGHLYGYTF.

This sequence joins TRBV28 and TRBJ2-6; TRBD1 might be the D (7 bases). Per the germline V gene, CDR1 is MDHEN and CDR2 is SYDVKM. V dropped 10 bases and J dropped 0 bases, with 19 bases sitting between them. The CDR3 extends over 17 amino acids. Here the CDR3 reads CATAGQMKVSGANVLTF. As DNA, the CDR3 is TGTGCCACCGCGGGACAGATGAAGGTCTCTGGGGCCAACGTCCTGACTTTC.

The J gene is TRBJ2-3, the V gene TRBV19; TRBD2 agrees at 10 bases. The CDR3 sequence is 14 residues long. The V gene's germline CDR1 is LNHDA and CDR2 SQIVND (reference sequence). Trimming cost V 3 bases and J 6 bases; bases outside gene matches: 3. The DNA for the CDR3 is TGTGCCAGTAGTATGGCTAGCGGGAGTGATACGCAGTATTTT. Amino acid sequence: CASSMASGSDTQYF.

Comments on this clone: Other DNA sequences in the sample encode the same CDR3. The chain has TRBV5-1 and TRBJ2-1, with 9 bases aligning to TRBD2. CDR1 SGHRS and CDR2 YFSETQ come from the germline V gene. The CDR3 runs to 15 residues. The ends lost 4 bases at V and 1 base at J; junction bases unmatched: 3. Here the CDR3 reads CASSPTSGSYNEQFF. The CDR3 nucleotides are TGCGCCAGCAGCCCGACTAGCGGTTCCTACAATGAGCAGTTCTTC.

This chain uses TRBV5-4 with TRBJ2-2; TRBD1 is a possible D gene (6 bases). Germline CDR1 reads SGHNT; CDR2 reads YYREEE (reference sequence). The length of the CDR3 is 14 residues. The V end was cut by 6 bases, the J end by 4 bases, with 13 bases between. As DNA, the CDR3 is TGTGCCAGCACCCTCACAGGGCGCACCGGGGAGCTGTTTTTT. Residues: CASTLTGRTGELFF. Combining the CDR3 with reference TRBV5-4 and TRBJ2-2 gives the whole variable domain ETGVTQSPTHLIKTRGQQVTLRCSSQSGHNTVSWYQQALGQGPQFIFQYYREEENGRGNFPPRFSGLQFPNYSSELNVNALELDDSALYLCASTLTGRTGELFFGEGSRLTVL.

The CDR3 loop is CASSPPGNGTSGRNTGELFF. CDR3 nucleotide sequence: TGCGCCAGCAGCCCCCCTGGGAACGGGACTAGCGGGAGGAACACCGGGGAGCTGTTTTTT. J is TRBJ2-2 and V is TRBV4-3; 14 bases are a match to TRBD2. The CDR3 extends over 20 amino acids. V trimming: 4 bases; J trimming: 1 base; junction bases outside the gene matches: 11. CDR1 is LGHNA, CDR2 YSLEER, per germline.

This chain joins TRBV11-3 and TRBJ2-1; 13 nucleotides agree with TRBD2. From germline, CDR1 is SGHNT and CDR2 YENEEA. With 4 bases clipped from V and 4 bases from J, the junction kept 10 bases outside the gene matches. This CDR3 is built from 18 residues. The CDR3 reads CASSYKAGTSGKYNEQFF. DNA of the CDR3: TGTGCCAGCAGCTATAAGGCGGGGACTAGCGGGAAGTACAATGAGCAGTTCTTC.

The chain employs TRBV28 and TRBJ2-2, with TRBD1 as a possible D gene (6 bases). The germline V gene encodes CDR1 MDHEN and CDR2 SYDVKM. Trimming cost V 2 bases and J 1 base, with 14 bases left between them. The CDR3 is made up of 17 amino acids. The DNA of the CDR3 is TGTGCCAGCAGTTTACACAGGGCGAGATTGAACACCGGGGAGCTGTTTTTT. Amino acid sequence: CASSLHRARLNTGELFF.

J is TRBJ2-2 and V is TRBV30, with TRBD1 identical over 11 bases. V dropped 6 bases and J dropped 3; count of bases not matched to a gene: 6. There are 15 residues in the CDR3. The germline CDR1 and CDR2 sequences are GTSNPN and SVGIG (reference sequence). The CDR3 nucleotides read TGTGCCTGTGTTCCGGGACAGGGGGACACCGGGGAGCTGTTTTTT. It yields the protein CACVPGQGDTGELFF.

The chain links TRBV18 to TRBJ2-3, with D perhaps TRBD2 (5 bases). Trimming cost V 3 bases and J 4 bases, with 11 bases left between them. Looked up from germline, CDR1 is KGHSH and CDR2 is LQKENI. The CDR3 sequence is 14 residues long. The CDR3, as DNA: TGTGCCAGCTCACCTCTGGGAGAGGCAGATACGCAGTATTTT. Translation: CASSPLGEADTQYF. Supplemented by reference TRBV18 and TRBJ2-3, the full variable domain reads NAGVMQNPRHLVRRRGQEARLRCSPMKGHSHVYWYRQLPEEGLKFMVYLQKENIIDESGMPKERFSAEFPKEGPSILRIQQVVRGDSAAYFCASSPLGEADTQYFGPGTRLTVL.

The J gene is TRBJ2-5, the V gene TRBV9; D remains ambiguous. This CDR3 has 16 amino acids. The V and J ends lost 0 bases and 0 bases respectively, with 12 bases between them. The germline gives CDR1 SGDLS, CDR2 YYNGEE. The CDR3 DNA sequence: TGTGCCAGCAGCGTAGACGAGCGTACGTACCAAGAGACCCAGTACTTC. Its translation: CASSVDERTYQETQYF. Supplemented by reference TRBV9 and TRBJ2-5, the full variable domain reads DSGVTQTPKHLITATGQRVTLRCSPRSGDLSVYWYQQSLDQGLQFLIQYYNGEERAKGNILERFSAQQFPDLHSELNLSSLELGDSALYFCASSVDERTYQETQYFGPGTRLLVL.

The chain carries TRBV20-1 and TRBJ2-5; TRBD2 matches at 14 bases. V was pared by 3 bases and J by 4 bases, with 10 bases of the junction left unmatched. The CDR3 totals 17 residues. From germline, CDR1 is DFQATT and CDR2 SNEGSKA (reference sequence). The CDR3 sequence is CSASIGLAGGVLETQYF. DNA of the CDR3: TGCAGTGCTAGTATAGGACTAGCGGGAGGAGTTTTAGAGACCCAGTACTTC.

V is TRBV21-1 and J is TRBJ2-7; the D call of TRBD1 is as the table states it, not checked on the DNA. TRBV21-1 is reported as a pseudogene. The CDR3 is made up of 16 amino acids. CDR3 sequence: CASSPTPDRWDYEQYF. In DNA form, the CDR3 reads TGTGCCAGCAGCCCTACTCCAGACAGGTGGGACTACGAGCAGTACTTC.

The chain couples TRBV7-9 to TRBJ2-7, with TRBD2 as a possible D gene (5 bases). V shed 2 bases and J shed 5 bases, with 10 bases lying between them. Germline V gene lookup returns CDR1 SEHNR and CDR2 FQNEAQ (reference sequence). This CDR3 has 13 amino acids. As DNA, the CDR3 is TGTGCCAGCAGCTTAATAGCGTCGGACGAGCAGTACTTC. Its translation is CASSLIASDEQYF. The whole variable domain, filled in from reference TRBV7-9 and TRBJ2-7, reads DTGVSQNPRHKITKRGQNVTFRCDPISEHNRLYWYRQTLGQGPEFLTYFQNEAQLEKSRLLSDRFSAERPKGSFSTLEIQRTEQGDSAMYLCASSLIASDEQYFGPGTRLTVT.

This sequence joins TRBV28 and TRBJ2-1; a possible D gene is TRBD2 (5 bases). Per germline, CDR1 MDHEN and CDR2 SYDVKM. Trimming shortened V by 5 bases and J by 1 base, and 15 bases separated the two germline ends. This CDR3 has 16 amino acids. CDR3 DNA sequence: TGTGCCAGCAGTGCCCTTACGTCGGGATCCTACAATGAGCAGTTCTTC. Its protein is CASSALTSGSYNEQFF.

The chain uses TRBV28 and TRBJ2-1; D is possibly TRBD2 (6 bases). Germline CDR1 MDHEN, CDR2 SYDVKM. The CDR3 loop spans 15 amino acids. The germline V and J ends were trimmed by 4 bases and 4 bases, with 14 bases remaining between them. CDR3 sequence (DNA): TGTGCCAGCAGTTCCCCAGTGGGAGGTTACAATGAGCAGTTCTTC. This encodes CASSSPVGGYNEQFF.

This chain connects TRBV9 to TRBJ1-1; D uncertain. CDR3 size: 15 residues. Germline V gene sequence: CDR1 SGDLS, CDR2 YYNGEE. Trimming stripped 0 bases from V and 10 bases from J, with 19 bases between. The CDR3: CASSVDPSPHYGAFF. The CDR3 DNA reads TGTGCCAGCAGCGTAGACCCGAGCCCGCACTATGGAGCTTTCTTT.

The V and J genes are TRBV2 and TRBJ2-7; 8 bases fit TRBD1. The CDR3 runs to 15 residues. Unmatched junction bases numbered 8, after V lost 7 bases and J lost 0 bases. The germline gives CDR1 SNHLY, CDR2 FYNNEI. CDR3 region: CASIDTGGYSYEQYF. In DNA form, the CDR3 reads TGTGCCAGCATAGATACAGGGGGTTACTCCTACGAGCAGTACTTC.

This rearrangement joins TRBV27 to TRBJ1-5, with 7 bases aligning to TRBD1. This CDR3 region has 13 residues. CDR1 is MNHEY, CDR2 SMNVEV, per germline (reference sequence). Trimming removed 4 bases from V and 4 bases from J; junction bases left unmatched: 1. The CDR3 DNA is TGTGCCAGCAGTTACAGGGGAAATCAGCCCCAGCATTTT. Its protein is CASSYRGNQPQHF.